A selection of T cell receptor beta chains follows, all from one sample in a study of cytomegalovirus exposure and HLA in healthy donors. Profiling relied on immunoSEQ multiplex PCR, and the TCRdb table lists in-frame clones only, not all of them. The sample yields some 200,000 clones, over 60% seen once. What was sequenced was PBMCs. The source is a man between 18 and 35 years old in good health and CMV-seronegative. Each CDR3 is given with its conserved first and last residue. The order of the fields is D gene, J gene, clone size, V gene, CDR3 DNA, CDR3 protein. The D gene is left open where the match is weak. Clone sizes are given selectively: once, few, many, or a class where the clone is expanded.

d_call: NA
j_call: TRBJ1-1
clone_size: NA
v_call: TRBV28
cdr3_nt: TGTGCCAGCAGTTTGCTGGGGGGGAACACTGAAGCTTTCTTT
cdr3_aa: CASSLLGGNTEAFF

d_call: TRBD2
j_call: TRBJ2-3
clone_size: NA
v_call: TRBV5-4
cdr3_nt: TGTGCCAGCAGCTCGGGACTAGCGGGAGGGGTCACAGATACGCAGTATTTT
cdr3_aa: CASSSGLAGGVTDTQYF

d_call: NA
j_call: TRBJ2-1
clone_size: NA
v_call: TRBV25-1
cdr3_nt: TGTGCCAGCAGTGACTGGGCCGGCAATGAGCAGTTCTTC
cdr3_aa: CASSDWAGNEQFF

d_call: NA
j_call: TRBJ1-2
clone_size: NA
v_call: TRBV4-2
cdr3_nt: TGTGCCAGCAGCCAAGACGTAGCTAATGGCTACACCTTC
cdr3_aa: CASSQDVANGYTF

d_call: TRBD2
j_call: TRBJ2-2
clone_size: few
v_call: TRBV7-9
cdr3_nt: TGTTCCAGCAGCCCCCGGGCTAGCGGGAGGAGGAACGGGGAGCTGTTTTTT
cdr3_aa: CSSSPRASGRRNGELFF

d_call: NA
j_call: TRBJ2-3
clone_size: NA
v_call: TRBV18
cdr3_nt: NA
cdr3_aa: CASSPEVAGGSPYF

d_call: TRBD2
j_call: TRBJ2-1
clone_size: NA
v_call: TRBV7-9
cdr3_nt: TGTTCCAGCAGCTTAGAGACTAGCGGGAGGCTGTACAATGAGCAGTTCTTC
cdr3_aa: CSSSLETSGRLYNEQFF

d_call: TRBD1
j_call: TRBJ1-2
clone_size: NA
v_call: TRBV7-3
cdr3_nt: TGTGCCAGCAGCTCAAGGGACAGGGCTGGCTACACCTTC
cdr3_aa: CASSSRDRAGYTF

d_call: NA
j_call: TRBJ2-5
clone_size: NA
v_call: TRBV19
cdr3_nt: TGTGCCAGTAGTGCGAAGGGCGGAGGGGTTGCCCAGTACTTC
cdr3_aa: CASSAKGGGVAQYF

d_call: TRBD2
j_call: TRBJ2-1
clone_size: NA
v_call: TRBV10-3
cdr3_nt: TGTGCCATCAGTGAGATTACGGGGACTAGCGCCAGCTCCTACAATGAGCAGTTCTTC
cdr3_aa: CAISEITGTSASSYNEQFF

d_call: TRBD1
j_call: TRBJ2-7
clone_size: NA
v_call: TRBV19
cdr3_nt: TGTGCCAGTAGTCCCGCGGGACAGGGACGATACGAGCAGTACTTC
cdr3_aa: CASSPAGQGRYEQYF

d_call: NA
j_call: TRBJ2-5
clone_size: once
v_call: TRBV2
cdr3_nt: TGTGCCAGCAGTGACCGAGGGGGATTAATGGAGACCCAGTACTTC
cdr3_aa: CASSDRGGLMETQYF

d_call: NA
j_call: TRBJ1-2
clone_size: NA
v_call: TRBV5-1
cdr3_nt: TGCGCCAGCAGCTTCGACAGTCCCTATGGCTACACCTTC
cdr3_aa: CASSFDSPYGYTF

d_call: TRBD1
j_call: TRBJ2-7
clone_size: many
v_call: TRBV4-1
cdr3_nt: TGCGCCAGCAGCCAGTCCTTGACAGGGGGCTACGAGCAGTACTTC
cdr3_aa: CASSQSLTGGYEQYF